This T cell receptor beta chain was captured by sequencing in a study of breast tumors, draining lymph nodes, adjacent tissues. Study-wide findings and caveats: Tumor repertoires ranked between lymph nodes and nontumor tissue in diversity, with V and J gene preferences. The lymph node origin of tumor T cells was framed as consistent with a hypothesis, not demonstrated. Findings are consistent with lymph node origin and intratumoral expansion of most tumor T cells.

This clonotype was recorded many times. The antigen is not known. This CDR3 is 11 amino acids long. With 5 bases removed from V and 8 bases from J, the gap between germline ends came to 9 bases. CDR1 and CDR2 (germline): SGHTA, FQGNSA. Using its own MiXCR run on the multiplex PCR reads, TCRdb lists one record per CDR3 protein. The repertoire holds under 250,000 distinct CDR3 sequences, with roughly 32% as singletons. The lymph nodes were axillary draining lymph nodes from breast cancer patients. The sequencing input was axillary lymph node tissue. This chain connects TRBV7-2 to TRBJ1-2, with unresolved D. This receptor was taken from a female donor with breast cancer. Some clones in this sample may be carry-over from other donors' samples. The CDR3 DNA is TGTGCCAGCAGCCCGGGTTACGGCTACACCTTC. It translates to CASSPGYGYTF. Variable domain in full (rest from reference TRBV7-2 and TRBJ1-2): GAGVSQSPSNKVTEKGKDVELRCDPISGHTALYWYRQSLGQGLEFLIYFQGNSAPDKSGLPSDRFSAERTGGSVSTLTIQRTQQEDSAVYLCASSPGYGYTFGSGTRLTVV.